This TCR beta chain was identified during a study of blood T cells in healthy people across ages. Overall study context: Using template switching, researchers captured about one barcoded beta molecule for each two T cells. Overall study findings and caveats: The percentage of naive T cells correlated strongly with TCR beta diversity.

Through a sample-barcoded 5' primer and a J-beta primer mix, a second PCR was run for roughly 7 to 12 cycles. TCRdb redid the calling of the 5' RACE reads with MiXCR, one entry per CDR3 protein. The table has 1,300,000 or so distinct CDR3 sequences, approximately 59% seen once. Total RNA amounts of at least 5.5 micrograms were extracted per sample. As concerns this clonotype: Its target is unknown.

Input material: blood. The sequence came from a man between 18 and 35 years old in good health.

CDR3 sequence: CASRDSSSYNEQFF. The CDR3 coding sequence is TGTGCCAGCAGGGACTCCTCCTCCTACAATGAGCAGTTCTTC. This chain connects TRBV7-9 to TRBJ2-1; D possibly corresponds to TRBD2 (5 bases). The ends were cut back, 6 bases at V and 0 bases at J, with 9 bases in the middle. The CDR3 has 14 residues. Germline CDR1 is SEHNR and CDR2 is FQNEAQ (reference sequence).